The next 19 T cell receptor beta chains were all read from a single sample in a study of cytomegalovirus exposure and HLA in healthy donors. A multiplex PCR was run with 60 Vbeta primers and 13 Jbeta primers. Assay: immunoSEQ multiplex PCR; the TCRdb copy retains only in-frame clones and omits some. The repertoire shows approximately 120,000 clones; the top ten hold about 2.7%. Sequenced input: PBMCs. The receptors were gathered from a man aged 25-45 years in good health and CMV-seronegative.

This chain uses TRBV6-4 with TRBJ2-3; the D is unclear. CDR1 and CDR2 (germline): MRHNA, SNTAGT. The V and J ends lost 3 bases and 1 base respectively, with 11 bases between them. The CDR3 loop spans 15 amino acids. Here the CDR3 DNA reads TGTGCCAGCAGTGAAAGCGTGGGTGGCACAGATACGCAGTATTTT. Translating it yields CASSESVGGTDTQYF.

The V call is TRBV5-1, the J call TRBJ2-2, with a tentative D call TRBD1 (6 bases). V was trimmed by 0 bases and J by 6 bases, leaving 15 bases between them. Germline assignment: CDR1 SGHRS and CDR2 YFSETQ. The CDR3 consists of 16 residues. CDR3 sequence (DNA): TGCGCCAGCAGCTTGGCCGTGGCAGGGGAACCCGGGGAGCTGTTTTTT. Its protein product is CASSLAVAGEPGELFF.

CDR3 in amino acids: CAWNGHSGSYEQYF. The CDR3 DNA follows: TGTGCCTGGAATGGCCATAGCGGTTCCTACGAGCAGTACTTC. The J gene is TRBJ2-7, the V gene TRBV30; maybe TRBD2 (6 bases). The CDR3 is 14 residues long. Germline values: CDR1 GTSNPN, CDR2 SVGIG (reference sequence). Trimming left V 4 bases short and J 1 base short, with 14 bases between.

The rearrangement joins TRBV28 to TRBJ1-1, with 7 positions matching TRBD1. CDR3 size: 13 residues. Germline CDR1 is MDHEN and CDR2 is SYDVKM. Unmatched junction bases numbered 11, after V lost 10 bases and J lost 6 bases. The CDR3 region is CATYRGLMAEAFF. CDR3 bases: TGTGCCACCTATAGGGGGCTAATGGCTGAAGCTTTCTTT.

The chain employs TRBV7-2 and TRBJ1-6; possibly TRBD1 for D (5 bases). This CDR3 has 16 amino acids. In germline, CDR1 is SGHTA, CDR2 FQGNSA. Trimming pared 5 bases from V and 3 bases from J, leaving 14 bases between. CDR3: CASSHFPGNYNSPLHF. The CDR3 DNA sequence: TGTGCCAGCAGCCATTTCCCAGGGAACTATAATTCACCCCTCCACTTT.

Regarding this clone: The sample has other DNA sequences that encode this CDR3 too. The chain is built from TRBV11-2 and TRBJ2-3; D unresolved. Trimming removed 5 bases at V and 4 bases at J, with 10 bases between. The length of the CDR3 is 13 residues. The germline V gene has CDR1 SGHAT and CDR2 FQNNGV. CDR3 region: CASSGVAADTQYF. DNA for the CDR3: TGTGCCAGCAGCGGTGTGGCGGCAGATACGCAGTATTTT.

The CDR3 DNA reads TGTGCCAGCAGTCTGGGTGGGCTATTCTACGAGCAGTACTTC. Protein sequence: CASSLGGLFYEQYF. This chain joins TRBV6-5 and TRBJ2-7; the D is unclear. Trimming left V 5 bases short and J 3 bases short, with 14 bases between. Germline V gives CDR1 MNHEY, CDR2 SVGAGI. CDR3 size: 14 residues.

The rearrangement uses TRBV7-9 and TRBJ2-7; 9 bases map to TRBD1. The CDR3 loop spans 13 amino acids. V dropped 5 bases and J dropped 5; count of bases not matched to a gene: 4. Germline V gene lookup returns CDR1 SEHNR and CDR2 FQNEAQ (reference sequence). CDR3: CASSPRQGDEQYF. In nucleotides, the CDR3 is TGTGCCAGCAGCCCCCGACAGGGGGACGAGCAGTACTTC.

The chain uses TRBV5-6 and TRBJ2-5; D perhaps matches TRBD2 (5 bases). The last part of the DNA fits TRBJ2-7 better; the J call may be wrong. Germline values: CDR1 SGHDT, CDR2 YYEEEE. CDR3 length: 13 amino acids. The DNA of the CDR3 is TGTGCCAGCAGCTTGGTTCGGGGTTACGAGCAGTACTTC. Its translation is CASSLVRGYEQYF.

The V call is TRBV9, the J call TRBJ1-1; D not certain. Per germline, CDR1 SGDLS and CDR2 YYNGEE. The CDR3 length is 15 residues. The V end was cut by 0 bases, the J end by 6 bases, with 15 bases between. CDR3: CASSVGGGSFSEAFF. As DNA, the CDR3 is TGTGCCAGCAGCGTAGGAGGAGGGTCGTTCTCTGAAGCTTTCTTT.

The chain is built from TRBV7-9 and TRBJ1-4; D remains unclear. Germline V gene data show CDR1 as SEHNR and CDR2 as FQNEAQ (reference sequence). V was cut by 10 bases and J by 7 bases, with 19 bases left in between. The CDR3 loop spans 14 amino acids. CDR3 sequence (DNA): TGTGCCATTATACAAAGAAGACTGGGTGAAAAACTGTTTTTT. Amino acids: CAIIQRRLGEKLFF.

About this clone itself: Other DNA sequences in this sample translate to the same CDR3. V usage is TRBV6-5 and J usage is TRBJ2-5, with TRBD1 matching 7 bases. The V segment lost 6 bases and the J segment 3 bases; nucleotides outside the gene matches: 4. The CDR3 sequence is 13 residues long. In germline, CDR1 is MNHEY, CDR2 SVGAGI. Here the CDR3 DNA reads TGTGCCAGCAGCCCTGGGACAGAAGAGACCCAGTACTTC. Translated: CASSPGTEETQYF.

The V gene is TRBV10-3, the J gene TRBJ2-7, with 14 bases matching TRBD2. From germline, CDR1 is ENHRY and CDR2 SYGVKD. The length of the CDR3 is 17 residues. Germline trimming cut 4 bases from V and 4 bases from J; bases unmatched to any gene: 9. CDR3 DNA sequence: TGTGCCATCAGTGGGGGGGGACTAGCGGGAGTCGGGTACGAGCAGTACTTC. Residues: CAISGGGLAGVGYEQYF.

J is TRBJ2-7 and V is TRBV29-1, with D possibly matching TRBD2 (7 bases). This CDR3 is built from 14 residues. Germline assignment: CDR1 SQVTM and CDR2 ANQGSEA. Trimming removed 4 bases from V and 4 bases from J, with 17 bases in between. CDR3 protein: CSVAGVGGGYEQYF. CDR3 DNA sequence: TGCAGCGTTGCAGGGGTTGGGGGAGGGTACGAGCAGTACTTC.

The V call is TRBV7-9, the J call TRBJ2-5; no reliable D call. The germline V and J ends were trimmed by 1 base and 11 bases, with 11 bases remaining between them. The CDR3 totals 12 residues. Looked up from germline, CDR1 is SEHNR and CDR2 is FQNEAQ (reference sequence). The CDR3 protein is CASSLEAREQYF. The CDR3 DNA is TGTGCCAGCAGCTTAGAGGCTAGAGAGCAGTACTTC.

In DNA, the CDR3 is TGCGCCAGCAGCCAAGGTCTTGCCCGACAGGGGAACACCGGGGAGCTGTTTTTT. Its protein product is CASSQGLARQGNTGELFF. The V gene is TRBV4-1, the J gene TRBJ2-2, with 7 bases fitting TRBD1. Germline V lookup: CDR1 MGHRA, CDR2 YSYEKL. V lost 1 base, J lost 1 base, and 9 bases stayed unmatched. This CDR3 contains 18 residues.

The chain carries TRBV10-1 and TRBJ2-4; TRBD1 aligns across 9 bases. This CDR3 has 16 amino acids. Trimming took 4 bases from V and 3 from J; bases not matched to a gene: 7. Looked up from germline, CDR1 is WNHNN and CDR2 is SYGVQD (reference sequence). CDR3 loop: CASSASEGQGKNIQYF. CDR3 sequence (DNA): TGCGCCAGCAGTGCCTCCGAGGGACAGGGCAAAAACATTCAGTACTTC.

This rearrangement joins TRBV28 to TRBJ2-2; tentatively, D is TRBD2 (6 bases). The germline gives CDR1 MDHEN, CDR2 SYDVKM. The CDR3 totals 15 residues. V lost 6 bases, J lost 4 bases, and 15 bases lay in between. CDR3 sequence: CASRSWRAGTGELFF. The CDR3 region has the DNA TGTGCCAGCAGATCCTGGAGGGCGGGCACCGGGGAGCTGTTTTTT.

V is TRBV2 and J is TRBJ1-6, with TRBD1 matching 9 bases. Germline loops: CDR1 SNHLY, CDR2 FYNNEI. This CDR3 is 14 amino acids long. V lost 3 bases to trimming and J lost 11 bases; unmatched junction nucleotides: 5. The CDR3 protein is CASSEYRGRTPLHF. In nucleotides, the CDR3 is TGTGCCAGCAGTGAGTACAGGGGGCGTACACCCCTCCACTTT.